The TCR beta chain described here comes from a study of blood T cell repertoires in COVID-19 (dated by TCRdb to the early 2020s). In terms of the full investigation: Samples covering the acute and convalescent phases of COVID-19 were provided by collaborators in the United States, Italy and Spain. Where available, HLA class I and class II types were taken from metadata supplied by the sample provider and were not determined by assay-based typing. Nearly every sample came with metadata listing a de-identified subject ID, COVID-19 status, age in years and sex. A freely available public database, intended as a resource for researchers studying the immune response to SARS-CoV-2, is where the repertoires were released. The material from the prospective study consisted of cDNA or gDNA derived from T cells, B-cell-depleted T cells, or PBMCs. The dataset comprised deeply sampled blood TCRbeta repertoires from subjects exposed to, actively infected with, or recovered from COVID-19. Samples came from the ongoing ImmuneRACE study (first 160 participants) plus 1,254 subjects from 6 global collaborators. Overall study outcomes, separate from this receptor: Clinical and demographic metadata were provided uncurated, with the amount varying by source and participant.

The immunoSEQ Assay, a bias-controlled multiplex PCR, was used to amplify TCRbeta CDR3 regions from genomic DNA. The paper's data handling went like this. Nucleated cell counts per sample were estimated from amplification of reference gene primers within the assay. To quantify the absolute abundance of each unique TCRbeta CDR3 rearrangement, sequence reads were collapsed and filtered. For each sample, productive Simpson clonality was calculated as the square root of Simpson's diversity index across productive rearrangements. This immuneACCESS table, as held by TCRdb, lists in-frame sequences with V and J called but not all clones. Of the missing ones, under half trace to an unresolved V gene in checked studies; the others have no known cause. The V and J calls and clone size are taken from that table; D and trimming were inferred from the DNA. The sample has several thousand clones on record, around three quarters of them singletons. Of the sample, just over 20% falls within the top ten clones.

Collaborating institutions collected whole blood in K2EDTA tubes following their own protocols. For TCRbeta analysis, collaborators shipped samples as frozen whole blood, isolated PBMCs, or DNA extracted from either of those sample types. Details on this clone: Which antigen it targets is not known. Per-base qualities were not stored, and no clone one base away is much larger.

The V end gives up 2 bases and the J end 1 base, leaving 1 base in the junction not matched to a gene. Counted from cysteine to phenylalanine, this CDR3 has 14 amino acids. Of the read, only the CDR3 DNA is kept; its 42 bases are in frame from base 1. The germline V gene specifies SGHRS as CDR1 and YFSETQ as CDR2. Material for sequencing was peripheral blood. This sequence originates from a man in his 70s with active COVID-19. The V gene is TRBV5-1 and the J gene is TRBJ2-3; TRBD2 matches 7 bases in the middle. The CDR3 has the sequence CASSFRGGTDTQYF. The sequenced DNA is TGCGCCAGCAGCTTCCGGGGGGGCACAGATACGCAGTATTTT.